Shown below are 3 T cell receptor beta chains from a single sample sequenced in a study of liver allograft versus peripheral blood T cells. Study information: Comparisons were made between T cell receptor repertoires found in transplanted livers and those circulating in recipients' peripheral blood.

MiXCR, run by TCRdb on the reads, gives a single entry per CDR3 protein. The data hold approximately 13,000 distinct CDR3 sequences, with approximately 22% observed a single time. These receptors all stem from a human patient who had a liver transplant. Some T cells may arise from the graft donor.

In its sample, this clonotype is medium-sized. Its ends do not fully match the called genes, so a read error is possible. The V call is TRBV19, the J call TRBJ1-4, with TRBD1 identical over 7 bases. Germline lookup yields CDR1 LNHDA and CDR2 SQIVND (reference sequence). The CDR3 is 17 residues long. CDR3 region: CASSRYGGTVPSEKLFF. CDR3 sequence (DNA): TGTGCCAGCAGTAGGTATGGTGGGACAGTCCCTTCTGAAAAACTGTTTTTT.

The chain combines TRBV7-2 with TRBJ1-1; D may be TRBD1 (5 bases). Trimming cost V 5 bases and J 0 bases, with 19 bases left between them. The germline V gene has CDR1 SGHTA and CDR2 FQGNSA. This CDR3 is built from 17 residues. The CDR3 here is CASSPKGTGFMNTEAFF. CDR3 sequence (DNA): TGTGCCAGCAGCCCCAAAGGCACAGGCTTCATGAACACTGAAGCTTTCTTT.

This chain connects TRBV7-2 to TRBJ2-7; D gene ambiguous. The CDR3 is made up of 15 amino acids. The germline V gene has CDR1 SGHTA and CDR2 FQGNSA. V was shortened by 0 bases and J by 9 bases, with 18 bases between the two germline ends. CDR3 residues: CASSLAGGRRVLQYF. CDR3 coding DNA: TGTGCCAGCAGCTTAGCAGGCGGCAGACGGGTGTTGCAGTACTTC. The whole variable domain, remainder taken from reference TRBV7-2 and TRBJ2-7, is GAGVSQSPSNKVTEKGKDVELRCDPISGHTALYWYRQSLGQGLEFLIYFQGNSAPDKSGLPSDRFSAERTGGSVSTLTIQRTQQEDSAVYLCASSLAGGRRVLQYFGPGTRLTVT.